Listed below are T cell receptor beta chains from one sample, sequenced in a study of blood T cell repertoires in COVID-19. Profiled with immunoSEQ multiplex PCR; TCRdb holds only in-frame clones, not every one. The sample contains 300,000 or so clones, over 75% of which appear only once. Sequenced: peripheral blood. These receptors all come from a man aged 45-65 years with active or convalescent COVID-19. CDR3s include the opening cysteine and the closing phenylalanine or tryptophan. The D gene is left open where the match is weak. Expanded clones are given a class, and other clones once, few, many or no size at all.

clone_size	v_call	j_call	d_call	cdr3_aa	cdr3_nt
-	TRBV6-2/TRBV6-3	TRBJ2-7	-	CASSRVAQGWSYEQYF	TGTGCCAGCAGTAGGGTCGCGCAGGGGTGGTCCTACGAGCAGTACTTC
-	TRBV5-6	TRBJ2-7	TRBD2	CASSFGPSRLAGTYEQYF	TGTGCCAGCAGCTTCGGGCCAAGCCGACTAGCGGGGACTTACGAGCAGTACTTC
-	TRBV7-8	TRBJ1-4	TRBD1	CASSTRQGMDEKLFF	TGTGCCAGCAGCACCAGACAGGGAATGGATGAAAAACTGTTTTTT
-	TRBV5-4	TRBJ1-2	TRBD1	CASSFKTGGSEGGYTF	TGTGCCAGCAGCTTCAAAACAGGGGGGTCAGAAGGGGGCTACACCTTC
once	TRBV4-1	TRBJ1-4	TRBD1	CASSLSGQLNEKLFF	TGCGCCAGCAGCCTTTCGGGACAGCTGAATGAAAAACTGTTTTTT
-	TRBV18	TRBJ2-1	-	CASSRSSANNEQFF	TGTGCCAGCTCCAGGTCTAGCGCGAACAATGAGCAGTTCTTC
few	TRBV3-1/TRBV3-2	TRBJ1-5	-	CASSEGSMWGNQPQHF	TGTGCCAGCTCAGAGGGTAGTATGTGGGGCAATCAGCCCCAGCATTTT
-	TRBV5-5	TRBJ1-6	TRBD1	CASSRDRVQNSPLHF	TGTGCCAGCAGCCGTGACAGGGTTCAGAATTCACCCCTCCACTTT
-	TRBV3-1/TRBV3-2	TRBJ1-6	-	CASSQEGGTNSPLHF	TGTGCCAGCAGCCAAGAAGGCGGGACGAATTCACCCCTCCACTTT
-	TRBV15	TRBJ1-1	-	CATSRVRGTEAFF	TGTGCCACCAGCAGAGTTAGGGGGACTGAAGCTTTCTTT
-	TRBV18	TRBJ1-1	-	CASSPLLGEAFF	TGTGCCAGCTCACCTTTGCTCGGTGAAGCTTTCTTT
-	TRBV12-3/TRBV12-4	TRBJ1-1	-	CASSLQLNTEAFF	TGTGCCAGCAGTTTACAGTTGAACACTGAAGCTTTCTTT
-	TRBV2	TRBJ2-2	TRBD2	CASSAGSGFKNTGELFF	TGTGCCAGCAGTGCGGGTAGCGGGTTTAAGAACACCGGGGAGCTGTTTTTT
-	TRBV6-6	TRBJ1-3	-	CASSYEGNTIYF	TGTGCCAGCAGTTATGAGGGAAACACCATATATTTT
-	TRBV24-1	TRBJ2-3	-	CATGDGSTDTQYF	TGTGCCACCGGAGACGGGAGCACAGATACGCAGTATTTT
-	TRBV29-1	TRBJ2-5	TRBD1	CSVAKGAGETQYF	TGCAGCGTTGCCAAGGGGGCGGGAGAGACCCAGTACTTC
-	TRBV21-1	TRBJ1-3	-	CASSKWVSGTGESRPSGNTIYF	TGTGCCAGCAGCAAATGGGTATCCGGGACAGGGGAATCTCGCCCCTCTGGAAACACCATATATTTT
few	TRBV4-3	TRBJ2-2	-	CASSQQPDMNTGELFF	TGCGCCAGCAGCCAACAACCGGACATGAACACCGGGGAGCTGTTTTTT
-	TRBV7-9	TRBJ2-7	TRBD2	CASSLSGVGGRSSYEQYF	TGTGCCAGCAGCTTATCGGGCGTAGGCGGGAGGTCCTCCTACGAGCAGTACTTC
-	TRBV19	TRBJ2-5	TRBD2	CASSISSSSGRETQYF	TGTGCCAGTAGTATAAGTTCGTCTAGCGGGAGAGAGACCCAGTACTTC
-	TRBV5-1	TRBJ1-6	TRBD1	CASSLVYKGAHSPLHF	TGCGCCAGCAGCTTGGTGTACAAGGGGGCACATTCACCCCTCCACTTT
-	TRBV28	TRBJ2-1	-	CASSPLMERSRYNEQFF	TGTGCCAGCAGTCCTCTGATGGAGCGGAGCAGGTACAATGAGCAGTTCTTC
-	TRBV24-1	TRBJ2-4	TRBD1	CATSGRAGTAENIQYF	TGTGCCACCAGTGGGCGAGCCGGGACAGCTGAAAACATTCAGTACTTC
-	TRBV30	TRBJ2-1	TRBD2	CAGRSGSSYNEQFF	TGTGCCGGACGGAGCGGGAGCTCCTACAATGAGCAGTTCTTC
-	TRBV4-3	TRBJ2-2	-	CASSQGWPTGELFF	TGCGCCAGCAGCCAAGGGTGGCCTACCGGGGAGCTGTTTTTT
-	TRBV5-1	TRBJ1-3	-	CASTRGGDGNTIYF	TGCGCCAGCACCCGGGGAGGGGATGGAAACACCATATATTTT
-	TRBV18	TRBJ1-4	-	CASSPRRATNEKLFF	TGTGCCAGCTCACCACGACGGGCAACTAATGAAAAACTGTTTTTT
-	TRBV19	TRBJ2-5	-	CASSRQVTEPETQYF	TGTGCCAGTAGTCGTCAGGTTACTGAACCAGAGACCCAGTACTTC
-	TRBV6-5	TRBJ2-3	TRBD1	CATKDRGRPDTQYF	TGTGCCACCAAAGACAGGGGAAGACCAGATACGCAGTATTTT
-	TRBV20-1	TRBJ2-7	-	CSASRLPDYEQYF	TGCAGTGCTAGTCGACTACCGGACTACGAGCAGTACTTC
-	TRBV5-1	TRBJ1-2	TRBD1	CASSYGGQSYGYTF	TGCGCCAGCAGCTATGGGGGACAGAGCTATGGCTACACCTTC